This is a list of T cell receptor beta chains from one sample in a study of PD-L1 blockade in urothelial cancer. Produced via immunoSEQ multiplex PCR; TCRdb's table is partial and in-frame only. The sample has more than 85,000 clones; about 90% are singletons. Sequencing used PBMCs, obtained around atezolizumab (anti-PD-L1) treatment. Every receptor here comes from a woman aged 80 or over with urothelial cancer. The CDR3 runs from the conserved cysteine through the conserved F or W. The order of the fields is V gene, clone size, J gene, D gene, CDR3 protein, CDR3 DNA. A D gene is named only where the DNA matches it firmly. For some rows the clone size is stated as once, few or many, or as a class when expanded; others skip it.

V gene: TRBV11-3; clone size: .; J gene: TRBJ1-1; D gene: .; CDR3 protein: CASSLGRGNTEAFF; CDR3 DNA: TGTGCCAGCAGCTTAGGCCGGGGGAACACTGAAGCTTTCTTT
V gene: TRBV19; clone size: .; J gene: TRBJ2-7; D gene: .; CDR3 protein: CASSTSTGPSYEQYF; CDR3 DNA: TGTGCCAGTAGTACCTCAACAGGACCCTCCTACGAGCAGTACTTC
V gene: TRBV10-3; clone size: .; J gene: TRBJ2-5; D gene: .; CDR3 protein: CAISESVGRETQYF; CDR3 DNA: TGTGCCATCAGTGAGTCGGTTGGGAGGGAGACCCAGTACTTC
V gene: TRBV19; clone size: .; J gene: TRBJ1-5; D gene: .; CDR3 protein: CASSILGGNQPQHF; CDR3 DNA: TGTGCCAGTAGTATTCTGGGGGGAAATCAGCCCCAGCATTTT
V gene: TRBV11-2; clone size: once; J gene: TRBJ1-1; D gene: .; CDR3 protein: CASSLVQQGTEAFF; CDR3 DNA: TGTGCCAGCAGCTTAGTCCAACAGGGCACTGAAGCTTTCTTT
V gene: TRBV5-6; clone size: .; J gene: TRBJ1-2; D gene: .; CDR3 protein: CASSFRGVMSRGYTF; CDR3 DNA: TGTGCCAGCAGCTTTCGGGGAGTCATGTCTCGAGGCTACACCTTC
V gene: TRBV9; clone size: .; J gene: TRBJ2-1; D gene: TRBD2; CDR3 protein: CASSGDLGLYNEQFF; CDR3 DNA: TGTGCCAGCAGCGGCGATTTGGGACTATACAATGAGCAGTTCTTC
V gene: TRBV27; clone size: .; J gene: TRBJ2-1; D gene: .; CDR3 protein: CASSLVGQGHEQFF; CDR3 DNA: TGTGCCAGCAGTTTAGTCGGCCAGGGGCATGAGCAGTTCTTC
V gene: TRBV2; clone size: .; J gene: TRBJ2-5; D gene: .; CDR3 protein: CASSSYETQYF; CDR3 DNA: TGTGCCAGCAGTAGCTATGAGACCCAGTACTTC
V gene: TRBV5-4; clone size: once; J gene: TRBJ2-1; D gene: .; CDR3 protein: CASSLAWRGSHEQFF; CDR3 DNA: TGTGCCAGCAGCTTGGCCTGGAGAGGATCGCATGAGCAGTTCTTC
V gene: TRBV6-1; clone size: .; J gene: TRBJ1-5; D gene: .; CDR3 protein: CASSEVPNSNQPQHF; CDR3 DNA: TGTGCCAGCAGTGAAGTTCCAAATAGCAATCAGCCCCAGCATTTT
V gene: TRBV28; clone size: once; J gene: TRBJ1-1; D gene: .; CDR3 protein: CASSMQQSQAFF; CDR3 DNA: TGTGCCAGCAGTATGCAACAGAGCCAAGCTTTCTTT
V gene: TRBV7-8; clone size: once; J gene: TRBJ2-1; D gene: TRBD2; CDR3 protein: CASSHLSGRASYNEQFF; CDR3 DNA: TGTGCCAGCAGCCATCTTAGCGGGAGGGCCAGCTACAATGAGCAGTTCTTC
V gene: TRBV28; clone size: .; J gene: TRBJ2-1; D gene: TRBD2; CDR3 protein: CATLPFSGSGHEQFF; CDR3 DNA: TGTGCCACCCTCCCTTTTAGCGGGAGTGGCCATGAGCAGTTCTTC
V gene: TRBV4-2; clone size: .; J gene: TRBJ1-4; D gene: TRBD1; CDR3 protein: CASSQAQGVGEKLFF; CDR3 DNA: TGTGCCAGCAGCCAAGCACAGGGGGTCGGGGAAAAACTGTTTTTT
V gene: TRBV19; clone size: .; J gene: TRBJ1-2; D gene: TRBD1; CDR3 protein: CASGTGRLYGYTF; CDR3 DNA: TGTGCCAGTGGGACAGGCCGGCTCTATGGCTACACCTTC
V gene: TRBV30; clone size: .; J gene: TRBJ1-1; D gene: TRBD1; CDR3 protein: CAWTGGITEAFF; CDR3 DNA: TGTGCCTGGACAGGGGGCATCACTGAAGCTTTCTTT
V gene: TRBV5-4; clone size: .; J gene: TRBJ1-1; D gene: .; CDR3 protein: CASTLSGWSDTEAFF; CDR3 DNA: TGTGCCAGCACCCTTTCGGGGTGGTCGGACACTGAAGCTTTCTTT
V gene: TRBV9; clone size: .; J gene: TRBJ1-1; D gene: TRBD1; CDR3 protein: CASSAVPGRGHTEAFF; CDR3 DNA: TGTGCCAGCAGCGCAGTTCCCGGCAGGGGGCACACTGAAGCTTTCTTT
V gene: TRBV7-2; clone size: .; J gene: TRBJ2-7; D gene: TRBD2; CDR3 protein: CASSSGRLSLYEQYF; CDR3 DNA: TGTGCCAGCTCTAGCGGGAGGTTAAGTCTTTACGAGCAGTACTTC
V gene: TRBV7-9; clone size: once; J gene: TRBJ2-1; D gene: .; CDR3 protein: CASSFPLLEVYNEQFF; CDR3 DNA: TGTGCCAGCAGCTTCCCGTTGCTAGAGGTATACAATGAGCAGTTCTTC
V gene: TRBV18; clone size: .; J gene: TRBJ2-2; D gene: .; CDR3 protein: CASSLRQNTGELFF; CDR3 DNA: TGTGCCAGCTCACTCCGACAGAACACCGGGGAGCTGTTTTTT
V gene: TRBV11-1; clone size: .; J gene: TRBJ2-7; D gene: TRBD1; CDR3 protein: CASVVAPGQSYEQYF; CDR3 DNA: TGTGCCAGCGTTGTGGCCCCGGGACAGTCTTACGAGCAGTACTTC
V gene: TRBV9; clone size: .; J gene: TRBJ1-3; D gene: TRBD1; CDR3 protein: CASSQMPGDRGGNTIYF; CDR3 DNA: TGTGCCAGCAGCCAAATGCCGGGGGACAGGGGTGGAAACACCATATATTTT
V gene: TRBV18; clone size: once; J gene: TRBJ1-1; D gene: .; CDR3 protein: CASSWFGTALGTEAFF; CDR3 DNA: TGTGCCAGCTCATGGTTCGGCACAGCCCTGGGTACTGAAGCTTTCTTT
V gene: TRBV27; clone size: few; J gene: TRBJ2-5; D gene: TRBD1; CDR3 protein: CASSFSSPGQGNGETQYF; CDR3 DNA: TGTGCCAGCAGTTTCTCCTCTCCGGGACAGGGGAATGGGGAGACCCAGTACTTC
V gene: TRBV6-5; clone size: once; J gene: TRBJ2-3; D gene: .; CDR3 protein: CASRNRAGDTQYF; CDR3 DNA: TGTGCCAGCAGAAACAGGGCCGGAGATACGCAGTATTTT
V gene: TRBV5-6; clone size: .; J gene: TRBJ2-2; D gene: .; CDR3 protein: CASSLGGAGELFF; CDR3 DNA: TGTGCCAGCAGCTTAGGCGGGGCCGGGGAGCTGTTTTTT
V gene: TRBV6-6; clone size: .; J gene: TRBJ1-5; D gene: .; CDR3 protein: CASSATDSVQPQHF; CDR3 DNA: TGTGCCAGCAGTGCGACGGACAGCGTTCAGCCCCAGCATTTT
V gene: TRBV18; clone size: .; J gene: TRBJ2-1; D gene: .; CDR3 protein: CASSPAYTGNEQFF; CDR3 DNA: TGTGCCAGCTCACCGGCCTACACCGGGAATGAGCAGTTCTTC
V gene: TRBV7-6; clone size: few; J gene: TRBJ1-4; D gene: .; CDR3 protein: CASSLGGGTTNEKLFF; CDR3 DNA: TGTGCCAGCAGCTTAGGAGGGGGAACAACTAATGAAAAACTGTTTTTT
V gene: TRBV18; clone size: .; J gene: TRBJ2-7; D gene: .; CDR3 protein: CASSLQDEQYF; CDR3 DNA: TGTGCCAGCTCACTACAGGACGAGCAGTACTTC
V gene: TRBV6-5; clone size: .; J gene: TRBJ1-5; D gene: .; CDR3 protein: CASSYSSDQPQHF; CDR3 DNA: TGTGCCAGCAGTTACTCCAGCGATCAGCCCCAGCATTTT
V gene: TRBV7-3; clone size: once; J gene: TRBJ1-2; D gene: .; CDR3 protein: CASSATGNHGYTF; CDR3 DNA: TGTGCCAGCAGCGCCACAGGGAATCATGGCTACACCTTC
V gene: TRBV6-1; clone size: .; J gene: TRBJ2-4; D gene: .; CDR3 protein: CASSEAGGGNIQYF; CDR3 DNA: TGTGCCAGCAGTGAAGCGGGAGGCGGGAACATTCAGTACTTC
V gene: TRBV6-4; clone size: .; J gene: TRBJ2-1; D gene: TRBD1; CDR3 protein: CASRPTGGTSQFF; CDR3 DNA: TGTGCCAGCAGGCCGACAGGGGGCACCTCCCAGTTCTTC
V gene: TRBV19; clone size: .; J gene: TRBJ1-1; D gene: .; CDR3 protein: CASLTVWYTEAFF; CDR3 DNA: TGTGCCAGTCTTACAGTGTGGTACACTGAAGCTTTCTTT
V gene: TRBV9; clone size: .; J gene: TRBJ1-2; D gene: TRBD1; CDR3 protein: CASSVGQGGYGYTF; CDR3 DNA: TGTGCCAGCAGCGTAGGACAGGGAGGATATGGCTACACCTTC
V gene: TRBV20-1; clone size: .; J gene: TRBJ2-1; D gene: TRBD1; CDR3 protein: CSARTGNLQFF; CDR3 DNA: TGCAGTGCCAGGACAGGAAACCTACAGTTCTTC
V gene: TRBV5-5; clone size: .; J gene: TRBJ2-5; D gene: .; CDR3 protein: CASSLASFQGRQETQYF; CDR3 DNA: TGTGCCAGCAGCTTGGCCTCTTTCCAGGGTCGGCAAGAGACCCAGTACTTC
V gene: TRBV19; clone size: .; J gene: TRBJ1-2; D gene: TRBD1; CDR3 protein: CASSGGQGMFYGYTF; CDR3 DNA: TGTGCCAGTAGTGGTGGACAGGGGATGTTCTATGGCTACACCTTC
V gene: TRBV12-5; clone size: .; J gene: TRBJ2-1; D gene: TRBD2; CDR3 protein: CASGLALTSGRTNEQFF; CDR3 DNA: TGTGCTAGTGGTTTGGCCTTGACTAGCGGGAGAACCAATGAGCAGTTCTTC
V gene: TRBV5-4; clone size: .; J gene: TRBJ1-1; D gene: .; CDR3 protein: CASSKQGPNTEAFF; CDR3 DNA: TGTGCCAGCAGCAAACAGGGACCGAACACTGAAGCTTTCTTT
V gene: TRBV11-2; clone size: .; J gene: TRBJ2-7; D gene: .; CDR3 protein: CASSWQVYEQYF; CDR3 DNA: TGTGCCAGCAGCTGGCAGGTCTACGAGCAGTACTTC
V gene: TRBV6-1; clone size: few; J gene: TRBJ1-5; D gene: TRBD1; CDR3 protein: CASSERTGSNQPQHF; CDR3 DNA: TGTGCCAGCAGTGAGAGGACAGGTAGCAATCAGCCCCAGCATTTT
V gene: TRBV6-6; clone size: .; J gene: TRBJ1-1; D gene: .; CDR3 protein: CASSYTGLNTEAFF; CDR3 DNA: TGTGCCAGCAGTTATACAGGGCTGAACACTGAAGCTTTCTTT